The T cell receptor beta chain described here comes from a study of T cell repertoires in cytomegalovirus infection. TCRdb reprocessed the reads via MiXCR and lists one record per CDR3 protein. This sample yields roughly 160,000 distinct CDR3 sequences, of which roughly a fifth are seen a single time; 25% belongs to the top ten. The length of the CDR3 is 16 residues. Germline assignment: CDR1 LGHNA and CDR2 YSLEER. V was cut by 0 bases and J by 0 bases, with 9 bases left in between. There are a few counts of this clonotype. Antigen: not known. The specimen was CD8+ T cells from cultured PBMCs, collected from culture after CMV antigen stimulation. The chain links TRBV4-3 to TRBJ2-1; possible D gene TRBD2, 5 bases. The source is a human donor in good health (CMV status not recorded). Some clones in this sample may be carry-over from other donors' samples. For the CDR3, the DNA is TGCGCCAGCAGCCAAGATGTCGGGGTCTCCTACAATGAGCAGTTCTTC. Translated, it gives CASSQDVGVSYNEQFF.